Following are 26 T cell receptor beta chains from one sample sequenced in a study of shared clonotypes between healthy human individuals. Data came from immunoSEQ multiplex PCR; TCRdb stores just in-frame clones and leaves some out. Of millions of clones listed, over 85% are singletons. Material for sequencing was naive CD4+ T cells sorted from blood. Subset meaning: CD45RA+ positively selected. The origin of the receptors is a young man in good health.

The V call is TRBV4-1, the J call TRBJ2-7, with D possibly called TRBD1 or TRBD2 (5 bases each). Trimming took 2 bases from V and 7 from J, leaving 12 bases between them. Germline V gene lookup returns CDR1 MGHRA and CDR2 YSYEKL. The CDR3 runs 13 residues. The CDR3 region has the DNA TGCGCCAGCAGCCAACCTTTGGGGGTGGAGCAGTACTTC. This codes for CASSQPLGVEQYF.

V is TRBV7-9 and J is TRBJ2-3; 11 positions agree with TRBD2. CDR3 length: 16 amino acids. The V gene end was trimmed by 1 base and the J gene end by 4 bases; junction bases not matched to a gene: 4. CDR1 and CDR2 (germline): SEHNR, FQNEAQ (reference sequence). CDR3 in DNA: TGTGCCAGCAGCTTAGTTCTAGCGGGAGGTCCAGATACGCAGTATTTT. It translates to CASSLVLAGGPDTQYF.

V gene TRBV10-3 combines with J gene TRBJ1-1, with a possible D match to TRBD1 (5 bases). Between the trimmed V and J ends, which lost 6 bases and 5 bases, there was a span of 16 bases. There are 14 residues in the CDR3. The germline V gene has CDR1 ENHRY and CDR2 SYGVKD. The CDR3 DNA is TGTGCCATCAGGGGGACGGGGTGGGCGACTGAAGCTTTCTTT. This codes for CAIRGTGWATEAFF.

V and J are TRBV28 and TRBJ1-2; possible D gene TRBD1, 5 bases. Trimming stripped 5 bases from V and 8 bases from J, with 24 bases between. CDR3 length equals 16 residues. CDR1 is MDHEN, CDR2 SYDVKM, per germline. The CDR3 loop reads CASSQGLRAYFSGYTF. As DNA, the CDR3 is TGTGCCAGCAGTCAGGGCCTCAGGGCATATTTTTCCGGCTACACCTTC.

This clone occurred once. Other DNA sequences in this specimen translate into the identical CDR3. CDR3 sequence reads: CSVERVLNTEAFF. As DNA, the CDR3 is TGCAGCGTTGAAAGAGTTTTGAACACTGAAGCTTTCTTT. This chain uses TRBV29-1 with TRBJ1-1; the D is unclear. Germline CDR1 reads SQVTM; CDR2 reads ANQGSEA. The V and J ends lost 2 bases and 0 bases respectively, with 7 bases between them. The CDR3 length is 13 residues.

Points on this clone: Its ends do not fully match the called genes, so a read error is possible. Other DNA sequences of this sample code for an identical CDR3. The CDR3: CASSLFAQGNIGARHEQYF. CDR3 nucleotides: TGTGCCAGTAGTTTATTTGCCCAGGGAAACATCGGGGCTCGCCACGAGCAGTACTTC. The chain joins TRBV27 to TRBJ2-7; D tentatively fits TRBD1 or TRBD2 (5 bases each). The length of the CDR3 is 19 residues. Germline assignment: CDR1 MNHEY and CDR2 SMNVEV (reference sequence).

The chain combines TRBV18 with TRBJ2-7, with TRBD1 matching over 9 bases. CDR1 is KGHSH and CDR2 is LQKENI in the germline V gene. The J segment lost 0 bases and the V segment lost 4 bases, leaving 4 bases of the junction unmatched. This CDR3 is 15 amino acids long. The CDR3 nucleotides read TGTGCCAGCTCACGGGAGACAGGGGGCTCCTACGAGCAGTACTTC. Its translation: CASSRETGGSYEQYF.

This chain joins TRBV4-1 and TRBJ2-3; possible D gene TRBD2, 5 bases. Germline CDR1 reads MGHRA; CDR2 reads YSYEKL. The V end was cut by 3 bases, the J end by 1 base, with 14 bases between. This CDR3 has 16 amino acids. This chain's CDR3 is CASSHTPDWRTDTQYF. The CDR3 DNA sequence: TGCGCCAGCAGCCACACCCCGGACTGGCGCACAGATACGCAGTATTTT.

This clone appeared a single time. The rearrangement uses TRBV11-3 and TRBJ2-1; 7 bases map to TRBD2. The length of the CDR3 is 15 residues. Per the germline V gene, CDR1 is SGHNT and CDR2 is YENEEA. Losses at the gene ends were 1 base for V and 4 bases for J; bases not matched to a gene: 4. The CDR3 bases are TGTGCCAGCAGCTTAGGGGAGGGAGAATACAATGAGCAGTTCTTC. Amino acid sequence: CASSLGEGEYNEQFF.

In nucleotides, the CDR3 is TGCGCCAGCAGCCAAGGGGTCTACTCCTACGAGCAGTACTTC. Protein product: CASSQGVYSYEQYF. This chain uses TRBV4-3 with TRBJ2-7; no reliable D call. The ends were cut back, 1 base at V and 0 bases at J, with 7 bases in the middle. Germline CDR1 reads LGHNA; CDR2 reads YSLEER. The CDR3 is 14 amino acids.

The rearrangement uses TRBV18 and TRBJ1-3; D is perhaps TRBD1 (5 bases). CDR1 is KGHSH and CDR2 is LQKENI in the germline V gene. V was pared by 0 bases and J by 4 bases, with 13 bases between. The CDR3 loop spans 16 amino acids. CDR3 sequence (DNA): TGTGCCAGCTCACCACCTGGGGCAGGCGGAGGAAACACCATATATTTT. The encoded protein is CASSPPGAGGGNTIYF. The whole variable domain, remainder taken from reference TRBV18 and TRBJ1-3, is NAGVMQNPRHLVRRRGQEARLRCSPMKGHSHVYWYRQLPEEGLKFMVYLQKENIIDESGMPKERFSAEFPKEGPSILRIQQVVRGDSAAYFCASSPPGAGGGNTIYFGEGSWLTVV.

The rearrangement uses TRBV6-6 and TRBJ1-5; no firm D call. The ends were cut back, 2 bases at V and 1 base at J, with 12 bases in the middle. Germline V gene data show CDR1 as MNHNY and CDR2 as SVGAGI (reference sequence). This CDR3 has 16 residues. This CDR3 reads CASSYAPKVSNQPQHF. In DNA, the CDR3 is TGTGCCAGCAGTTACGCGCCAAAGGTCAGCAATCAGCCCCAGCATTTT.

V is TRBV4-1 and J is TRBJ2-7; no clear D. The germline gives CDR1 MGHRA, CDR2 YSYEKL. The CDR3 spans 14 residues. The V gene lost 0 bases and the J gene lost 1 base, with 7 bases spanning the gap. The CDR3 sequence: CASSQEGQSYEQYF. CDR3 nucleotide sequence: TGCGCCAGCAGCCAAGAAGGGCAGTCCTACGAGCAGTACTTC.

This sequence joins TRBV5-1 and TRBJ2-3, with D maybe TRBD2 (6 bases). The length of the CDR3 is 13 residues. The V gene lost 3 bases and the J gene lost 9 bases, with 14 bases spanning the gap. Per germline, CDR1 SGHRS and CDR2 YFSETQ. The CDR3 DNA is TGCGCCAGCAGCTACCGACGGGAGTCAACGCAGTATTTT. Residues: CASSYRRESTQYF.

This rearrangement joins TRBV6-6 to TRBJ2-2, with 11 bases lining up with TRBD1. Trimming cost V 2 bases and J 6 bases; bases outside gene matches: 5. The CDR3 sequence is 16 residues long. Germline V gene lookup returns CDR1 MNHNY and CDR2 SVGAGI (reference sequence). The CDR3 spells CASSYRDRGVPGELFF. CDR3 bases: TGTGCCAGCAGTTACCGGGACAGGGGGGTTCCCGGGGAGCTGTTTTTT.

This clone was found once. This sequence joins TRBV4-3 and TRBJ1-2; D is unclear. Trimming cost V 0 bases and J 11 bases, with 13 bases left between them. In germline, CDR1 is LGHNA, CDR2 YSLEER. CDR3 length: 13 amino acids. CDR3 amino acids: CASSQENNGVYTF. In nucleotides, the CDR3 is TGCGCCAGCAGCCAAGAAAACAATGGGGTTTACACCTTC.

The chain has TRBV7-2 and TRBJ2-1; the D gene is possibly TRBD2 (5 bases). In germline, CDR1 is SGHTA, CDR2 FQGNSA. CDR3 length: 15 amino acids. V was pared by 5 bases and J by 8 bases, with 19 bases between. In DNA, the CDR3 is TGTGCCAGCAGCCCCAACCTAGTAACTAGTTATGAGCAGTTCTTC. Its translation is CASSPNLVTSYEQFF.

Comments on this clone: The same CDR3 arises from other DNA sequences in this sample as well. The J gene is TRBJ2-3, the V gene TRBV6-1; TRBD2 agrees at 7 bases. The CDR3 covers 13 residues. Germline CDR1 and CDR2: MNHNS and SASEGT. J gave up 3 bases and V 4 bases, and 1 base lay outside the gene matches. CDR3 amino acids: CASSAGGTDTQYF. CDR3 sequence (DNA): TGTGCCAGCAGTGCCGGGGGGACAGATACGCAGTATTTT.

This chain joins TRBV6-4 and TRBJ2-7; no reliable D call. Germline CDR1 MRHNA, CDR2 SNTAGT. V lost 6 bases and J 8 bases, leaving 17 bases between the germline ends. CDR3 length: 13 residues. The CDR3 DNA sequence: TGTGCCAGCAGCCCGGTCCCGGGCATACAGCAGTACTTC. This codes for CASSPVPGIQQYF.

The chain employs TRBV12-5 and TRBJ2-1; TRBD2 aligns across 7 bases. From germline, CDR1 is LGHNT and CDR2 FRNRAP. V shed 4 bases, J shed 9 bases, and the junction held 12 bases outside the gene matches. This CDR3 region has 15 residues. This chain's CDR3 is CASGSPGLGLSEQFF. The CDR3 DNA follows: TGTGCTAGTGGTTCGCCAGGACTAGGGCTTAGTGAGCAGTTCTTC.

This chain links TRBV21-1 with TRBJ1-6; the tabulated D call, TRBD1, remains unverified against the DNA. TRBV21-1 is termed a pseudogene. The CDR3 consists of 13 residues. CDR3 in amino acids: CASRDRESSPLHF. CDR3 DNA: TGTGCCAGCCGGGACAGGGAAAGCTCACCCCTCCACTTT.

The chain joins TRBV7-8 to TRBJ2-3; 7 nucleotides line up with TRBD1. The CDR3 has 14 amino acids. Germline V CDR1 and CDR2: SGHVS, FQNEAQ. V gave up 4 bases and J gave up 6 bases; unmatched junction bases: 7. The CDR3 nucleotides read TGTGCCAGCAGCTCAGAAGGGGGCCGGGATACGCAGTATTTT. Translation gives CASSSEGGRDTQYF.

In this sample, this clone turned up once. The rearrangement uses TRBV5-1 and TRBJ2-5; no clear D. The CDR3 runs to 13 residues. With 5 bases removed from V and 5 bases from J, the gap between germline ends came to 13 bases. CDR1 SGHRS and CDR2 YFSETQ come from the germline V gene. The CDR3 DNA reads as TGCGCCAGCAGGGGTTACACCTGGGAGACCCAGTACTTC. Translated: CASRGYTWETQYF.

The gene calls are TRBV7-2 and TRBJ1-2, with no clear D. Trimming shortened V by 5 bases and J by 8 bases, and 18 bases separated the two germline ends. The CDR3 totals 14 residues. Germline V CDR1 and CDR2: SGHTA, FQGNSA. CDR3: CASSLNIDLRGYTF. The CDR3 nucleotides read TGTGCCAGCAGCCTGAATATCGATCTGCGGGGCTACACCTTC.

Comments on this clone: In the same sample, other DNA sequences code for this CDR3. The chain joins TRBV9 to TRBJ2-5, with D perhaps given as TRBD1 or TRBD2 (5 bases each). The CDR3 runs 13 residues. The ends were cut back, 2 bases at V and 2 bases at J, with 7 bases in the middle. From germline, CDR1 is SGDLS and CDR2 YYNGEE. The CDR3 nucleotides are TGTGCCAGCAGCGTCGGGGCTCAAGAGACCCAGTACTTC. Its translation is CASSVGAQETQYF.

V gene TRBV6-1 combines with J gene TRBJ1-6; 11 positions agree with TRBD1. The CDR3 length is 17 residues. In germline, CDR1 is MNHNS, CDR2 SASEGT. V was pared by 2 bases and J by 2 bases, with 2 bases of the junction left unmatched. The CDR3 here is CASSEWGQGAYNSPLHF. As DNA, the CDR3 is TGTGCCAGCAGTGAATGGGGACAGGGGGCCTATAATTCACCCCTCCACTTT.